This TCR beta chain stems from a study of T cell changes during pregnancy in multiple sclerosis. Assay: immunoSEQ multiplex PCR; the TCRdb copy retains only in-frame clones and omits some. The sample includes 25,000 to 35,000 clones, around 89% of them seen just once. This CDR3 has 16 amino acids. Germline-derived CDR1 and CDR2 are SGDLS and YYNGEE. The germline V and J ends were trimmed by 2 bases and 2 bases, with 14 bases remaining between them. The sequencing here drew on CD8+ T cells from peripheral blood mononuclear cells, taken in the second trimester of pregnancy. The rearrangement uses TRBV9 and TRBJ1-3; D ambiguous. The TCR comes from a female donor with multiple sclerosis, enrolled in a pregnancy study. CDR3 in amino acids: CASSVEAWLPGNTIYF. CDR3 coding DNA: TGTGCCAGCAGCGTCGAAGCTTGGTTACCTGGAAACACCATATATTTT.